Here is one T cell receptor beta chain with its context. The treatment was: oral pan-JAK inhibitor, 5-10 mg twice daily. Collection of lesional scalp punch biopsies and peripheral blood was performed in alopecia areata patients. The CDR3 covers 13 residues. The ends were cut back, 6 bases at V and 1 base at J, with 9 bases in the middle. The germline gives CDR1 MNHNS, CDR2 SASEGT. This sample is part of a study of CD8+ T cells in alopecia areata. On the study more broadly: Scoring of treated patients' severity used the percentage of affected scalp area.

RNA, once extracted, was reverse transcribed into cDNA for use as the sequencing template. The data were produced by immunoSEQ multiplex PCR, yet TCRdb's version contains in-frame clones alone and is incomplete. The data show roughly 180,000 clones, roughly three fifths seen once. The chain recombines TRBV6-1 with TRBJ1-1, with D possibly matching TRBD1 (5 bases). The material was CD4+ T cells sorted from blood, obtained at week 4, from a patient treated with tofacitinib. The sequence derives from a human donor with alopecia areata. CDR3 region: CASRTTENTEAFF. The CDR3 region has the DNA TGTGCCAGCAGGACGACAGAGAACACTGAAGCTTTCTTT.